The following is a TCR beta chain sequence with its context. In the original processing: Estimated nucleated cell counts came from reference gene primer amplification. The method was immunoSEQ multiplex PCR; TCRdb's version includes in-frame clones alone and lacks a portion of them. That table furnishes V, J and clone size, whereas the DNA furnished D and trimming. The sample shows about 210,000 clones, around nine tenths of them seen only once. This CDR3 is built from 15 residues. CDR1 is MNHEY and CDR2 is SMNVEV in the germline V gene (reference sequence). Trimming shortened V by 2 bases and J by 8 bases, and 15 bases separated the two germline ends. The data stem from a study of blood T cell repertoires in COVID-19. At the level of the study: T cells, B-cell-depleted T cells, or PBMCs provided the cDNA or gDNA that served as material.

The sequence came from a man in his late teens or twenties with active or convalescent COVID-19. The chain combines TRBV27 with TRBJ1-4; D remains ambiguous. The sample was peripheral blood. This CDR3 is CASSLRSARIEKLFF. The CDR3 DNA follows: TGTGCCAGCAGTTTACGATCAGCTAGGATCGAAAAACTGTTTTTT.